This entry lists 14 T cell receptor beta chains sequenced from one sample in a study of molecular identifiers for immune sequencing clone quantification. TCRdb re-called the PCR reads with MiXCR, one entry per CDR3 protein. This table holds 400,000 to 600,000 distinct CDR3 sequences, around a fifth found once. Sequenced input: naive CD8+ T cells from blood, with Jurkat cell RNA spiked in. Subset indicated: FACS-sorted CD8+CD4-CCR7+CD45RA+ naive T cells. The receptors were gathered from a human donor in good health. Some libraries in this study had Jurkat cell RNA spiked in.

The rearrangement uses TRBV30 and TRBJ2-7, with 10 bases that match TRBD2. This CDR3 region has 14 residues. V lost 0 bases to trimming and J lost 5 bases; unmatched junction nucleotides: 4. Germline CDR1 is GTSNPN and CDR2 is SVGIG (reference sequence). CDR3 loop: CAWSVGGLANEQYF. Here the CDR3 DNA reads TGTGCCTGGAGTGTAGGGGGACTAGCGAACGAGCAGTACTTC.

In its sample, this clonotype was seen a few times. This chain links TRBV6-5 with TRBJ2-1, with D perhaps being TRBD1 or TRBD2 (5 bases each). Germline-derived CDR1 and CDR2 are MNHEY and SVGAGI. The CDR3 sequence is 17 residues long. The ends were cut back, 6 bases at V and 7 bases at J, with 25 bases in the middle. The CDR3 sequence: CASSHPPLRDGRNEQFF. For the CDR3, the DNA is TGTGCCAGCAGCCACCCCCCACTACGGGACGGCAGGAATGAGCAGTTCTTC.

This clonotype has just a few counts. The gene calls are TRBV5-4 and TRBJ2-3; no definite D call. The CDR3 sequence is 14 residues long. V lost 2 bases and J 5 bases, leaving 12 bases between the germline ends. Germline CDR1 reads SGHNT; CDR2 reads YYREEE (reference sequence). Here the CDR3 DNA reads TGTGCCAGCAGCTTTGGCCAGGTGGGAGATACGCAGTATTTT. Its protein is CASSFGQVGDTQYF.

The chain couples TRBV14 to TRBJ2-3; 7 bases agree with TRBD2. The V and J ends lost 3 bases and 1 base, in that order; junction bases with no gene match: 7. Germline values: CDR1 SGHDN, CDR2 FVKESK. This CDR3 region has 16 residues. CDR3 region: CASSHALARGTDTQYF. DNA of the CDR3: TGTGCCAGCAGCCACGCACTAGCGCGGGGCACAGATACGCAGTATTTT.

As concerns this clonotype: A much larger clone is a single base away; this may be a read error. The rearrangement joins TRBV6-5 to TRBJ2-5; D tentatively reads TRBD1 or TRBD2 (5 bases each). The V end was cut by 5 bases, the J end by 1 base, with 14 bases between. Germline CDR1 MNHEY, CDR2 SVGAGI. The CDR3 extends over 15 amino acids. The CDR3 DNA is TGTGCCAGCAGTCCCCCTTGGGGGTCCCAAGAGACCCAGTACTTC. It translates to CASSPPWGSQETQYF.

This clonotype was detected only a few times. J is TRBJ1-2 and V is TRBV11-2, with TRBD1 matching 9 bases. Trimming at V came to 4 bases and at J to 7 bases, leaving 7 bases not matched to a gene. This CDR3 spans 14 amino acids. CDR1 and CDR2 (germline): SGHAT, FQNNGV. The CDR3 sequence: CASSSTGTGPGYTF. CDR3 coding DNA: TGTGCCAGCAGCTCCACTGGGACAGGGCCTGGCTACACCTTC.

As to this clonotype: A much larger clonotype is one base distant, so this may be a read error. The chain employs TRBV6-2 or TRBV6-3 and TRBJ2-6; 7 bases map to TRBD2. The CDR3 spans 19 residues. Germline V lookup: CDR1 MNHEY, CDR2 SVGEGT. With 0 bases clipped from V and 0 bases from J, the junction kept 8 bases outside the gene matches. The CDR3 loop is CASSYSLRTRSSGANVLTF. The CDR3 DNA sequence: TGTGCCAGCAGTTACTCTCTTCGGACTAGAAGCTCTGGGGCCAACGTCCTGACTTTC.

In this sample, this clonotype turned up many times. This chain connects TRBV5-1 to TRBJ2-7; D gene unclear. CDR3 length equals 13 residues. V was trimmed by 3 bases and J by 3 bases, leaving 10 bases between them. Per germline, CDR1 SGHRS and CDR2 YFSETQ. In nucleotides, the CDR3 is TGCGCCAGCAGCTCGACGTTGGGCTACGAGCAGTACTTC. Translation: CASSSTLGYEQYF.

Many counts were recorded for this clonotype. V and J are TRBV28 and TRBJ2-3; 9 nucleotides align to TRBD2. V gave up 3 bases and J gave up 4 bases; unmatched junction bases: 8. In germline, CDR1 is MDHEN, CDR2 SYDVKM. The CDR3 totals 16 residues. CDR3 sequence reads: CASSFHSGSKSDTQYF. CDR3 nucleotides: TGTGCCAGCAGTTTTCATAGCGGGAGTAAGTCAGATACGCAGTATTTT.

The rearrangement uses TRBV9 and TRBJ2-2; D not resolved. CDR3 size: 13 residues. Germline V gene sequence: CDR1 SGDLS, CDR2 YYNGEE. The ends were cut back, 4 bases at V and 6 bases at J, with 10 bases in the middle. CDR3 sequence (DNA): TGTGCCAGCAGCAATACAGTCCCCGGGGAGCTGTTTTTT. It is translated as CASSNTVPGELFF. Full variable domain (outside the CDR3, taken from reference TRBV9 and TRBJ2-2): DSGVTQTPKHLITATGQRVTLRCSPRSGDLSVYWYQQSLDQGLQFLIQYYNGEERAKGNILERFSAQQFPDLHSELNLSSLELGDSALYFCASSNTVPGELFFGEGSRLTVL.

This clonotype was seen a few times. The CDR3 coding sequence is TGCAGTGCTAGTCCTAGCGGGACCTACAATGAGCAGTTCTTC. Its translation: CSASPSGTYNEQFF. The chain joins TRBV20-1 to TRBJ2-1; TRBD2 aligns across 9 bases. Trimming cost V 3 bases and J 2 bases; bases outside gene matches: 2. Germline CDR1 is DFQATT and CDR2 is SNEGSKA (reference sequence). This CDR3 comprises 14 residues.

In its sample, this clonotype was seen a few times. The chain is built from TRBV6-1 and TRBJ1-2; 10 nucleotides agree with TRBD1. The V segment lost 7 bases and the J segment 7 bases; nucleotides outside the gene matches: 12. The CDR3 totals 15 residues. Per germline, CDR1 MNHNS and CDR2 SASEGT. DNA of the CDR3: TGTGCCAGCAACCCCCGGGACAGGGGTTATTCTGGCTACACCTTC. It encodes CASNPRDRGYSGYTF.

The chain combines TRBV4-3 with TRBJ2-3, with TRBD2 matching 11 bases. The CDR3 contains 17 residues. Germline V gives CDR1 LGHNA, CDR2 YSLEER. Unmatched junction bases numbered 10, after V lost 3 bases and J lost 5 bases. The CDR3 DNA reads TGCGCCAGCAGCCATACCGTTAGCGGGAGGGCCGGAGATACGCAGTATTTT. Its protein product is CASSHTVSGRAGDTQYF.

The chain employs TRBV29-1 and TRBJ2-7; D possibly corresponds to TRBD1 (6 bases). The CDR3 has 13 amino acids. Germline CDR1 is SQVTM and CDR2 is ANQGSEA. V was shortened by 4 bases and J by 3 bases, with 13 bases between the two germline ends. In DNA, the CDR3 is TGCAGCGTTGCGACAGGCCTTATCTACGAGCAGTACTTC. Amino acids: CSVATGLIYEQYF.